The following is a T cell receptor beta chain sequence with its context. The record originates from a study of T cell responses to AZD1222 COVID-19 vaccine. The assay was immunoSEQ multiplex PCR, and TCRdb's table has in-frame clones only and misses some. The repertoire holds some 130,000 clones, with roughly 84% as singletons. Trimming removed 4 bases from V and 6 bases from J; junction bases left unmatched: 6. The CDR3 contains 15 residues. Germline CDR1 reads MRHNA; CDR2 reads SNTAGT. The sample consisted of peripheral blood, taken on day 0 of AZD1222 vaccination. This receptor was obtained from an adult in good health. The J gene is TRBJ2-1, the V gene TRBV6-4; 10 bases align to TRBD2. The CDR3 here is CASSGDTSGTNEQFF. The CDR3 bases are TGTGCCAGCAGTGGGGATACTAGCGGGACCAATGAGCAGTTCTTC.